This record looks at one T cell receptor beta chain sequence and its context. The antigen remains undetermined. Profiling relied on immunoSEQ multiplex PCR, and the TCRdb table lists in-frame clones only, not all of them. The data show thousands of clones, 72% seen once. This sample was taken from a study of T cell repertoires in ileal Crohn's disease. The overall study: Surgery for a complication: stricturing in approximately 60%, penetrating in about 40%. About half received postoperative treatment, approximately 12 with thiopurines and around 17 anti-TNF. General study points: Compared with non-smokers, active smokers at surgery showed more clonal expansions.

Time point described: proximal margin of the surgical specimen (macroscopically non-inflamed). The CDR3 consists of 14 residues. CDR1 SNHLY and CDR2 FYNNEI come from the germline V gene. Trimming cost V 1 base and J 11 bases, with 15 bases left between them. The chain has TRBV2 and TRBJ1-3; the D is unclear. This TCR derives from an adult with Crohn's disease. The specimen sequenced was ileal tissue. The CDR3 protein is CASSEDSGSGAIYF. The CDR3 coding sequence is TGTGCCAGCAGTGAAGACTCCGGTTCCGGGGCCATATATTTT.